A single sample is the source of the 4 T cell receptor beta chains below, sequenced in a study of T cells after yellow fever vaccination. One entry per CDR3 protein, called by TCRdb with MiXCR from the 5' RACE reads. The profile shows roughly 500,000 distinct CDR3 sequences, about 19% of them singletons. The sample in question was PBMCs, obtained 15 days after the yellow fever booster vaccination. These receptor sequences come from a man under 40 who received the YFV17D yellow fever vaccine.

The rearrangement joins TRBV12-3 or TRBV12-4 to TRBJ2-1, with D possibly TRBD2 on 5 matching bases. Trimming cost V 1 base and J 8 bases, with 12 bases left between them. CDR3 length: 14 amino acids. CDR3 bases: TGTGCCAGCAGTTTAGGAGGGTTTATCGATGAGCAGTTCTTC. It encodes CASSLGGFIDEQFF.

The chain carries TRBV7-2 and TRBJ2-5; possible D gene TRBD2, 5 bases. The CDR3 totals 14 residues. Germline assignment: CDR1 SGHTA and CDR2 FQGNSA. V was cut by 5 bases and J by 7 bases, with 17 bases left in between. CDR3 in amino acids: CASSAPRAAGTQYF. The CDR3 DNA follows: TGTGCCAGCAGCGCCCCCCGGGCGGCGGGGACCCAGTACTTC.

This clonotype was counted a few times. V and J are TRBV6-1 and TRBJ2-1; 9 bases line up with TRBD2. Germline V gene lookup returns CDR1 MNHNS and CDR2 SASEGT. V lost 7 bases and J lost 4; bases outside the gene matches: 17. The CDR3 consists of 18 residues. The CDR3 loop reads CASMGGTKRGASYNEQFF. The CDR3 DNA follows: TGTGCCAGCATGGGCGGGACAAAGCGGGGGGCATCATACAATGAGCAGTTCTTC.

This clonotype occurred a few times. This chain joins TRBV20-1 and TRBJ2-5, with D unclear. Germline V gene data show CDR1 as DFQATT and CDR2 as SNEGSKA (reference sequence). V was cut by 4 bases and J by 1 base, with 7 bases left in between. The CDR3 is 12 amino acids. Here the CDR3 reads CSATEVQETQYF. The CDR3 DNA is TGCAGTGCTACCGAGGTCCAAGAGACCCAGTACTTC.